These 31 T cell receptor beta chains share one sample of origin, sequenced in a study of regulatory T cells in long-lasting Graves disease (dated by TCRdb to 2020 to 2023). Per the publication, the time point label means: newly diagnosed GD, antithyroid drugs for less than 3 months. For both TCR sequencing and RNA sequencing, RNA was extracted from PBMCs using TRIzol. Library generation was performed with multiplex PCR. Sequencing instrument: Illumina HiSeq 4000. TCR beta libraries were built with iRepertoire HTBI primers and Arm-PCR amplification of CDR3 regions. The public reads were reprocessed in TCRdb via fastp at Q25 and MiXCR, keeping in-frame beta chains. Rows merge per CDR3 protein into single entries with the most common DNA and genes. The sample table shows approximately 360,000 distinct CDR3 sequences, and approximately 12% are seen once. Of the sample, 15% to 20% is held by the ten largest clones.

The same specimen was also included in a second study, on T cells in Graves' hyperthyroidism and ophthalmopathy.

The sequenced sample was peripheral blood mononuclear cells (PBMCs), obtained at new diagnosis, from a patient treated with antithyroid drugs. The receptors were gathered from a woman in her late teens or twenties with Graves disease. Donor details come from another sample of the same person, matched by shared clones.

The genes are TRBV28 and TRBJ1-3, with D possibly being TRBD1 (5 bases). CDR3 length equals 17 residues. Germline V gives CDR1 MDHEN, CDR2 SYDVKM. The germline V and J ends were trimmed by 2 bases and 2 bases, with 16 bases remaining between them. The CDR3 bases are TGTGCCAGCAGTTTACCCGCGGTTTCGACAGCTGGAAACACCATATATTTT. This codes for CASSLPAVSTAGNTIYF. Full variable domain (outside the CDR3, taken from reference TRBV28 and TRBJ1-3): DVKVTQSSRYLVKRTGEKVFLECVQDMDHENMFWYRQDPGLGLRLIYFSYDVKMKEKGDIPEGYSVSREKKERFSLILESASTNQTSMYLCASSLPAVSTAGNTIYFGEGSWLTVV.

In this sample, this clonotype turned up many times. The chain employs TRBV5-5 and TRBJ2-7; D is undetermined. Trimming shortened V by 2 bases and J by 3 bases, and 18 bases separated the two germline ends. The CDR3 totals 16 residues. CDR1 is SGHKS, CDR2 YYEKEE, per germline (reference sequence). As DNA, the CDR3 is TGTGCCAGCAGCTTTGTGGAGACGCTACCTTTCTACGAGCAGTACTTC. It specifies CASSFVETLPFYEQYF.

There are many counts of this clonotype. The CDR3 bases are TGCAGTGCTAGTAGAGGGATGACCTACAATGAGCAGTTCTTC. Its protein product is CSASRGMTYNEQFF. This sequence joins TRBV20-1 and TRBJ2-1, with D possibly TRBD2 on 5 matching bases. Trimming removed 3 bases at V and 2 bases at J, with 11 bases between. CDR3 length: 14 residues. CDR1 is DFQATT and CDR2 is SNEGSKA in the germline V gene (reference sequence).

Regarding this clonotype: This may be a read error: a much more frequent sequence differs by one nucleotide. J is TRBJ2-7 and V is TRBV20-1; 10 bases align to TRBD2. CDR3 length equals 14 residues. Trimming removed 6 bases from V and 3 bases from J; junction bases left unmatched: 8. From germline, CDR1 is DFQATT and CDR2 SNEGSKA (reference sequence). The CDR3 coding sequence is TGCAGTGCGCGGACTAGCGGTGGTCTCTACGAGCAGTACGTC. It encodes CSARTSGGLYEQYV.

In this sample, this clonotype turned up many times. CDR3 bases: TGTGCCAGCAGCGTAGTGTCAGGGGGGAATGAGCAGTTCTTC. Protein sequence: CASSVVSGGNEQFF. The chain is built from TRBV9 and TRBJ2-1; D perhaps matches TRBD1 (7 bases). CDR1 and CDR2 (germline): SGDLS, YYNGEE. V lost 0 bases and J 7 bases, leaving 11 bases between the germline ends. The CDR3 runs to 14 residues.

This clonotype was picked up a small number of times. This sequence joins TRBV6-1 and TRBJ2-3; 8 bases agree with TRBD1. The CDR3 extends over 15 amino acids. V lost 7 bases and J lost 2; bases outside the gene matches: 8. The V gene's germline CDR1 is MNHNS and CDR2 SASEGT. This chain's CDR3 is CASNNQGAHTDTQYF. The DNA of the CDR3 is TGTGCCAGCAATAACCAGGGGGCACACACAGATACGCAGTATTTT.

The chain joins TRBV20-1 to TRBJ1-2; D remains ambiguous. CDR1 and CDR2 (germline): DFQATT, SNEGSKA (reference sequence). The CDR3 contains 13 residues. V lost 6 bases and J 4 bases, leaving 15 bases between the germline ends. The CDR3 nucleotides are TGCAGTGCCCGCGGGGAGGGTTTCTATGGCTACACCTTC. The encoded protein is CSARGEGFYGYTF.

The rearrangement links TRBV7-9 to TRBJ2-2; TRBD2 aligns across 15 bases. The CDR3 runs 17 residues. Germline loops: CDR1 SEHNR, CDR2 FQNEAQ (reference sequence). Trimming cost V 5 bases and J 2 bases; bases outside gene matches: 3. The CDR3 loop is CASSRGLAGGNTGELFF. CDR3 nucleotides: TGTGCCAGCAGCCGGGGACTAGCGGGGGGAAACACCGGGGAGCTGTTTTTT.

This clonotype was counted between two and nine times. This chain connects TRBV5-8 to TRBJ1-5; D is undetermined. Per germline, CDR1 SGHTS and CDR2 YDEGEE. The CDR3 is 14 residues long. The V end was cut by 0 bases, the J end by 6 bases, with 10 bases between. CDR3 nucleotide sequence: TGTGCCAGCAGCTTGGTGAGGGCAGGTCAGCCCCAGCATTTT. It encodes CASSLVRAGQPQHF. Based on the CDR3 plus reference TRBV5-8 and TRBJ1-5, the full variable domain is EAGVTQSPTHLIKTRGQQATLRCSPISGHTSVYWYQQALGLGLQFLLWYDEGEERNRGNFPPRFSGRQFPNYSSELNVNALELEDSALYLCASSLVRAGQPQHFGDGTRLSIL.

This clonotype showed up many times. The gene calls are TRBV24-1 and TRBJ1-2; D not resolved. There are 13 residues in the CDR3. The V and J ends lost 2 bases and 7 bases respectively, with 10 bases between them. Germline V CDR1 and CDR2: KGHDR, SFDVKD. This CDR3 is CATSDSAAGGYTF. For the CDR3, the DNA is TGTGCCACCAGTGATTCAGCGGCGGGTGGCTACACCTTC.

J is TRBJ1-2 and V is TRBV29-1, with TRBD1 matching 9 bases. Trimming took 3 bases from V and 2 from J; bases not matched to a gene: 10. Per germline, CDR1 SQVTM and CDR2 ANQGSEA. The CDR3 has 16 amino acids. The CDR3 loop is CSVEAGGQGKNYGYTF. In nucleotides, the CDR3 is TGCAGCGTTGAGGCCGGCGGACAGGGGAAAAACTATGGCTACACCTTC.

This chain joins TRBV4-3 and TRBJ1-5, with a weak D call TRBD1 (5 bases). The CDR3 contains 15 residues. V lost 1 base and J 10 bases, leaving 17 bases between the germline ends. In germline, CDR1 is LGHNA, CDR2 YSLEER. CDR3 amino acids: CASSQGGRLYEPQHF. The CDR3 DNA reads as TGCGCCAGCAGCCAAGGGGGACGGCTATATGAACCCCAGCATTTT.

This clonotype has ten or more counts. The rearrangement links TRBV28 to TRBJ2-3, with D tentatively TRBD1 (5 bases). The germline CDR1 and CDR2 sequences are MDHEN and SYDVKM. This CDR3 spans 14 amino acids. V shed 2 bases and J shed 3 bases, with 9 bases lying between them. CDR3 sequence (DNA): TGTGCCAGCAGTTTACACACAGGAACAGATACGCAGTATTTT. Its translation is CASSLHTGTDTQYF.

This clonotype was detected many times. The chain links TRBV7-9 to TRBJ2-1; the match to TRBD2 covers 12 bases. V dropped 5 bases and J dropped 9; count of bases not matched to a gene: 8. The germline CDR1 and CDR2 sequences are SEHNR and FQNEAQ (reference sequence). The CDR3 is 15 amino acids. CDR3 amino acids: CASSPASGRECEQFF. As DNA, the CDR3 is TGTGCCAGCAGCCCAGCTAGCGGGAGGGAATGTGAGCAGTTCTTC.

The table lists this clonotype with many counts. The chain combines TRBV6-1 with TRBJ1-2; D uncertain. Trimming took off 6 bases at V and 4 bases at J, with 12 bases between the two ends. The germline V gene encodes CDR1 MNHNS and CDR2 SASEGT. This CDR3 comprises 13 residues. CDR3 amino acids: CASSPGWSYGYTF. In DNA form, the CDR3 reads TGTGCCAGCAGCCCGGGGTGGTCCTATGGCTACACCTTC.

This clonotype was seen ten or more times. This sequence joins TRBV12-3 or TRBV12-4 and TRBJ1-4; D is perhaps TRBD1 (5 bases). V was clipped by 2 bases and J by 7 bases, with 8 bases between them. This CDR3 has 13 residues. CDR3 sequence: CASSLITGEKLFF. DNA of the CDR3: TGTGCCAGCAGTTTAATTACAGGTGAAAAACTGTTTTTT.

This clonotype occurred a few times. This chain uses TRBV5-1 with TRBJ1-2; D is uncertain. Germline assignment: CDR1 SGHRS and CDR2 YFSETQ. Between the trimmed V and J ends, which lost 5 bases and 7 bases, there was a span of 9 bases. This CDR3 is built from 11 residues. The CDR3 here is CASREQTGYTF. CDR3 bases: TGCGCCAGCAGAGAGCAAACTGGCTACACCTTC.

This clonotype was counted at least ten times. This sequence joins TRBV3-1 and TRBJ2-1; 9 positions match TRBD2. CDR1 and CDR2 from the germline V gene are LGHDT and YNNKEL (reference sequence). The V gene end was trimmed by 3 bases and the J gene end by 5 bases; junction bases not matched to a gene: 11. The CDR3 is 17 residues long. CDR3 amino acids: CASSHGFAGGRNNEQFF. CDR3 nucleotides: TGTGCCAGCAGCCACGGCTTTGCGGGGGGGCGTAACAATGAGCAGTTCTTC.

This clonotype was recorded many times. The rearrangement links TRBV19 to TRBJ1-5; 7 bases map to TRBD1. CDR1 is LNHDA and CDR2 is SQIVND in the germline V gene (reference sequence). Trimming cost V 11 bases and J 3 bases; bases outside gene matches: 7. The CDR3 is 13 amino acids. This chain's CDR3 is CAGGGQANQPQHF. The CDR3 region has the DNA TGTGCCGGAGGTGGACAGGCCAATCAGCCCCAGCATTTT.

This clonotype was counted many times. This sequence joins TRBV12-3 or TRBV12-4 and TRBJ2-1; 13 bases align to TRBD2. There are 14 residues in the CDR3. V dropped 4 bases and J dropped 15; count of bases not matched to a gene: 9. This CDR3 reads CASSSTSGRAWRFF. CDR3 bases: TGTGCCAGCAGTTCCACTAGCGGGAGGGCCTGGCGGTTCTTC.

The chain is built from TRBV24-1 and TRBJ2-5; a possible D gene is TRBD2 (6 bases). Germline values: CDR1 KGHDR, CDR2 SFDVKD. The CDR3 length is 13 residues. Trimming pared 4 bases from V and 3 bases from J, leaving 8 bases between. The CDR3 reads CATSEGGEETQYF. Here the CDR3 DNA reads TGTGCCACCAGTGAAGGAGGGGAAGAGACCCAGTACTTC.

This clonotype was recorded at least ten times. V usage is TRBV20-1 and J usage is TRBJ2-1; TRBD1 agrees at 9 bases. Germline V gene lookup returns CDR1 DFQATT and CDR2 SNEGSKA (reference sequence). This CDR3 contains 13 residues. V lost 3 bases and J lost 8; bases outside the gene matches: 5. The CDR3 reads CSARGRDRDEQFF. The CDR3 DNA follows: TGCAGTGCTAGGGGGAGGGACAGGGATGAGCAGTTCTTC.

This clonotype was observed at least ten times. The chain has TRBV10-3 and TRBJ2-5; D gene uncertain. Trimming cost V 0 bases and J 5 bases, with 4 bases left between them. Germline assignment: CDR1 ENHRY and CDR2 SYGVKD. The CDR3 spans 12 residues. CDR3 coding DNA: TGTGCCATCAGTGAGTCTGCGGAGACCCAGTACTTC. This codes for CAISESAETQYF.

There are a few counts of this clonotype. The chain carries TRBV6-2 or TRBV6-3 and TRBJ1-5, with TRBD1 matching over 12 bases. Germline assignment: CDR1 MNHEY and CDR2 SVGEGT. The CDR3 is 17 amino acids. V shed 2 bases, J shed 5 bases, and the junction held 7 bases outside the gene matches. CDR3 region: CASSYREGQGAYQPQHF. CDR3 DNA sequence: TGTGCCAGCAGTTACCGAGAGGGACAGGGGGCCTATCAGCCCCAGCATTTT.

The table lists this clonotype with many counts. The chain is built from TRBV2 and TRBJ2-1, with TRBD2 matching over 13 bases. The V gene end was trimmed by 1 base and the J gene end by 15 bases; junction bases not matched to a gene: 6. Germline values: CDR1 SNHLY, CDR2 FYNNEI. This CDR3 contains 14 residues. CDR3 in DNA: TGTGCCAGCAGTGAAGGACTAGCGGGGGGCCTGGGGTTCTTC. It specifies CASSEGLAGGLGFF.

This clonotype was counted at least ten times. The CDR3 coding sequence is TGTGCCAGCAGCCCGACCGGCGGGAGGGCCGTGTACGAGCAGTACTTC. Translation: CASSPTGGRAVYEQYF. V and J are TRBV11-2 and TRBJ2-7, with 9 nucleotides matching TRBD2. Germline lookup yields CDR1 SGHAT and CDR2 FQNNGV. With V trimmed by 5 bases and J by 4 bases, 12 bases remained unmatched. The CDR3 sequence is 16 residues long. The variable domain in full, with the rest retrieved from reference TRBV11-2 and TRBJ2-7, is EAGVAQSPRYKIIEKRQSVAFWCNPISGHATLYWYQQILGQGPKLLIQFQNNGVVDDSQLPKDRFSAERLKGVDSTLKIQPAKLEDSAVYLCASSPTGGRAVYEQYFGPGTRLTVT.

Details on this clonotype: A much larger clone is a single base away; this may be a read error. V gene TRBV12-3 or TRBV12-4 combines with J gene TRBJ2-5; D gene uncertain. V was shortened by 1 base and J by 3 bases, with 9 bases between the two germline ends. CDR3 length: 14 residues. The CDR3 DNA reads as TGTGCCAGCAGTTTAGTAGGGCCAAAAGAGACCCAGTACTTC. The encoded protein is CASSLVGPKETQYF.

This clonotype occurred many times. The chain links TRBV20-1 to TRBJ2-1, with D possibly TRBD2 on 6 matching bases. V dropped 2 bases and J dropped 1 base, with 30 bases sitting between them. The germline CDR1 and CDR2 sequences are DFQATT and SNEGSKA (reference sequence). The CDR3 is 21 amino acids. As DNA, the CDR3 is TGCAGTGCTAGACCCAAAATTACCCCCGGGGGAGATGTCGAGTCCTACAATGAGCAGTTCTTC. This gives the protein CSARPKITPGGDVESYNEQFF.

This clonotype appeared many times. V gene TRBV5-1 combines with J gene TRBJ1-1, with D perhaps TRBD1 (5 bases). CDR1 is SGHRS, CDR2 YFSETQ, per germline. CDR3 size: 15 residues. Trimming removed 1 base at V and 0 bases at J, with 10 bases between. The CDR3 reads CASSLYGTVNTEAFF. CDR3 in DNA: TGCGCCAGCAGCTTGTACGGGACTGTGAACACTGAAGCTTTCTTT. Filled out from reference TRBV5-1 and TRBJ1-1, the complete variable domain reads KAGVTQTPRYLIKTRGQQVTLSCSPISGHRSVSWYQQTPGQGLQFLFEYFSETQRNKGNFPGRFSGRQFSNSRSEMNVSTLELGDSALYLCASSLYGTVNTEAFFGQGTRLTVV.

On this clonotype: Possible read error: a much larger clone is one base away. The chain recombines TRBV7-2 with TRBJ2-3; a possible D gene is TRBD2 (6 bases). Germline V gene lookup returns CDR1 SGHTA and CDR2 FQGNSA. Between the trimmed V and J ends, which lost 4 bases and 0 bases, there was a span of 14 bases. The CDR3 loop spans 16 amino acids. Here the CDR3 reads CASSSTSRPSTDTQYF. Written as DNA, the CDR3 is TGTGCCAGCAGCTCCACTAGCAGACCTAGCACAGATACGCAGTATTTT.

There are a few counts of this clonotype. CDR3 sequence: CASSFNLLRGSDGGYTF. CDR3 bases: TGTGCCAGCAGTTTTAATCTGTTGAGGGGTTCGGATGGCGGCTACACCTTC. The rearrangement uses TRBV12-3 or TRBV12-4 and TRBJ1-2; possibly TRBD1 for D (5 bases). This CDR3 is built from 17 residues. The V end lost 3 bases, the J end lost 8 bases, and 25 bases lay between the germline ends.